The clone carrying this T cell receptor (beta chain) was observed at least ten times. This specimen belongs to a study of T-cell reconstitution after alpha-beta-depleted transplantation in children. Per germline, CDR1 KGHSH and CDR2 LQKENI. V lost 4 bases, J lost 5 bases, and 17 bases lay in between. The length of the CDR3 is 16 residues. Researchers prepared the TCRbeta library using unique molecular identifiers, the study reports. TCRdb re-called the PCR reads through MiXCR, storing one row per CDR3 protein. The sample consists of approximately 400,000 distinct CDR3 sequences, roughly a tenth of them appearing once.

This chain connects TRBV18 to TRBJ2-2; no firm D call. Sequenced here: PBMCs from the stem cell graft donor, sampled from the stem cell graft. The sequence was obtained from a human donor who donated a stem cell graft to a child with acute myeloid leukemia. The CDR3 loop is CASSQGREKTTGELFF. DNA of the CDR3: TGTGCCAGCTCACAAGGCCGAGAGAAAACGACCGGGGAGCTGTTTTTT.